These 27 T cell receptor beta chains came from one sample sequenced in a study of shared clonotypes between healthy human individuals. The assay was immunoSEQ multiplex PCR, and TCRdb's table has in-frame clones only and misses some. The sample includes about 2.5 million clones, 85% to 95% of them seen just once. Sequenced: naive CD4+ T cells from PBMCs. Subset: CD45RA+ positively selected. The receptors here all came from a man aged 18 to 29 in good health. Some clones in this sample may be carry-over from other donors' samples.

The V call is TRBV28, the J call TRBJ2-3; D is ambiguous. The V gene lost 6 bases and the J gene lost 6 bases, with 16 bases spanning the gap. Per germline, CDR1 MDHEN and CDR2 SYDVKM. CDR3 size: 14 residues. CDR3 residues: CASSRALLPDTQYF. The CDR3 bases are TGTGCCAGCAGCCGGGCCCTCCTCCCGGATACGCAGTATTTT.

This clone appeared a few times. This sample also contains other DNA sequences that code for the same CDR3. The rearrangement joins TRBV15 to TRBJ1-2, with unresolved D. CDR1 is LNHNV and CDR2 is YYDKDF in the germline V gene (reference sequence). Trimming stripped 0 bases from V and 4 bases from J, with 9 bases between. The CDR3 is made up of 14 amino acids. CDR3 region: CATSRDRGLYGYTF. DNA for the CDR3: TGTGCCACCAGCAGAGATCGAGGGCTCTATGGCTACACCTTC.

The CDR3: CASSLRDRSNEQFF. The CDR3 DNA is TGTGCCAGCAGCTTAAGGGACAGGAGCAATGAGCAGTTCTTC. The gene calls are TRBV7-8 and TRBJ2-1; 8 nucleotides match TRBD1. CDR1 and CDR2 from the germline V gene are SGHVS and FQNEAQ. This CDR3 is built from 14 residues. V lost 2 bases and J lost 6; bases outside the gene matches: 3.

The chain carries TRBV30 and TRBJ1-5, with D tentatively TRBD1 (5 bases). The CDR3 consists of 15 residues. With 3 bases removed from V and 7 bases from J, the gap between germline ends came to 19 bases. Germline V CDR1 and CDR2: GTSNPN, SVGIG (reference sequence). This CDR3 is CAWSVGGKGRQPQHF. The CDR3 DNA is TGTGCCTGGAGCGTGGGGGGGAAGGGCCGGCAGCCCCAGCATTTT.

The CDR3 protein is CATTRVSSGNTIYF. The DNA of the CDR3 is TGTGCCACCACCCGGGTCTCCTCTGGAAACACCATATATTTT. The chain joins TRBV6-1 to TRBJ1-3; D gene ambiguous. Germline assignment: CDR1 MNHNS and CDR2 SASEGT. V dropped 10 bases and J dropped 0 bases, with 13 bases sitting between them. This CDR3 has 14 residues.

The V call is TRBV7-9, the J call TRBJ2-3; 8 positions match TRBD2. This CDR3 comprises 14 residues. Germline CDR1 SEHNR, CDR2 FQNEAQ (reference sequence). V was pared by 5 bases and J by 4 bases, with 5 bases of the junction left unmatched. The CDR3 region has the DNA TGTGCCAGCAGCCCCGGGACTAGACCAGATACGCAGTATTTT. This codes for CASSPGTRPDTQYF.

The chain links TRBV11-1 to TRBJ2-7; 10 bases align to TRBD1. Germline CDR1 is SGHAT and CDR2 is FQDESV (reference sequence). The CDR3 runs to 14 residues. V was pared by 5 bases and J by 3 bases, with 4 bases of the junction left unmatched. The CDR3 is CASSTDRGYYEQYF. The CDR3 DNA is TGTGCCAGCAGCACGGACAGGGGGTACTACGAGCAGTACTTC.

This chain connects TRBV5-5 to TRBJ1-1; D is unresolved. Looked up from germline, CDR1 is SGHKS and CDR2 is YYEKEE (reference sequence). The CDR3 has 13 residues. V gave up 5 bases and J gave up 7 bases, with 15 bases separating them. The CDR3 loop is CASRWTELSEAFF. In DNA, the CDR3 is TGTGCCAGCAGGTGGACGGAGTTAAGTGAAGCTTTCTTT.

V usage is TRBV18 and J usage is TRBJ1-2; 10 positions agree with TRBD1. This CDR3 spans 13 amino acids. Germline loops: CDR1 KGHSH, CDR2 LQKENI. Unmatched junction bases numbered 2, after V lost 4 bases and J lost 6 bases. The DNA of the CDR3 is TGTGCCAGCTCACTGACAGGGGGCGATGGCTACACCTTC. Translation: CASSLTGGDGYTF.

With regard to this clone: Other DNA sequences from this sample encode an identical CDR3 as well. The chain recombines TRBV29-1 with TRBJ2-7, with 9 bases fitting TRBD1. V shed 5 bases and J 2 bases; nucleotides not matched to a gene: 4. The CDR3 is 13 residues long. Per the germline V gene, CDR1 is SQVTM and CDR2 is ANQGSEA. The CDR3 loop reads CSVPGQGTYEQYF. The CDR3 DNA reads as TGCAGCGTTCCGGGACAGGGAACCTACGAGCAGTACTTC.

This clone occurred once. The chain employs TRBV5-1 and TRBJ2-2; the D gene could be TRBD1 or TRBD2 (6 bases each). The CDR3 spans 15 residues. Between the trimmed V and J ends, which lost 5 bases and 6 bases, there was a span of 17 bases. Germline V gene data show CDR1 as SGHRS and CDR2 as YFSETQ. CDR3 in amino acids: CASRQNAGDSGELFF. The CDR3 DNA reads TGCGCCAGCAGACAAAACGCAGGGGACTCCGGGGAGCTGTTTTTT. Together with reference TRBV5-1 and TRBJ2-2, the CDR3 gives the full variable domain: KAGVTQTPRYLIKTRGQQVTLSCSPISGHRSVSWYQQTPGQGLQFLFEYFSETQRNKGNFPGRFSGRQFSNSRSEMNVSTLELGDSALYLCASRQNAGDSGELFFGEGSRLTVL.

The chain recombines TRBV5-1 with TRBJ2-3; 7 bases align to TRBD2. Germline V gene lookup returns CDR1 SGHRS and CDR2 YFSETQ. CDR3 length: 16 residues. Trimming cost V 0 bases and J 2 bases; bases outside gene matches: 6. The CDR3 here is CASSLGLAAPTDTQYF. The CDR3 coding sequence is TGCGCCAGCAGCTTGGGCCTAGCGGCACCCACAGATACGCAGTATTTT. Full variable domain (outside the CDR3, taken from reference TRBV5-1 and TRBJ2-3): KAGVTQTPRYLIKTRGQQVTLSCSPISGHRSVSWYQQTPGQGLQFLFEYFSETQRNKGNFPGRFSGRQFSNSRSEMNVSTLELGDSALYLCASSLGLAAPTDTQYFGPGTRLTVL.

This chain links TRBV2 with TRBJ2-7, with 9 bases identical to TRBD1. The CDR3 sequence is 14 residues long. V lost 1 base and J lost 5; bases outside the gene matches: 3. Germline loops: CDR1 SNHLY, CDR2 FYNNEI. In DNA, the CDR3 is TGTGCCAGCAGTGAAGAACAGGGGGCCAACGAGCAGTACTTC. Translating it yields CASSEEQGANEQYF. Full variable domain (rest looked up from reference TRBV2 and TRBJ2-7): EPEVTQTPSHQVTQMGQEVILRCVPISNHLYFYWYRQILGQKVEFLVSFYNNEISEKSEIFDDQFSVERPDGSNFTLKIRSTKLEDSAMYFCASSEEQGANEQYFGPGTRLTVT.

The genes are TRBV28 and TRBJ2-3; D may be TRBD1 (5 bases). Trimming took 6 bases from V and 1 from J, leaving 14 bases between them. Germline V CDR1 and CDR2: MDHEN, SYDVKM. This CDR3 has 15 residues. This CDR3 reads CASRKSRVRTDTQYF. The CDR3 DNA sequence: TGTGCCAGCAGAAAATCCAGGGTTCGCACAGATACGCAGTATTTT.

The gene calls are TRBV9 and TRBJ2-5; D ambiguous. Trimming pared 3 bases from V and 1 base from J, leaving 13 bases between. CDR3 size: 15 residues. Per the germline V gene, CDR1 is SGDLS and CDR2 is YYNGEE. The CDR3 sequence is CASSGGNRAQETQYF. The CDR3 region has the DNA TGTGCCAGCAGCGGCGGCAACAGAGCCCAAGAGACCCAGTACTTC.

The CDR3 nucleotides are TGCAGCGCGATGGGGCGGCAGGGGCTTACGAGCTACACCTTC. This codes for CSAMGRQGLTSYTF. This chain uses TRBV29-1 with TRBJ1-2, with a weak D call TRBD1 (6 bases). Germline CDR1 and CDR2: SQVTM and ANQGSEA. Between the trimmed V and J ends, which lost 7 bases and 9 bases, there was a span of 24 bases. CDR3 length: 14 residues.

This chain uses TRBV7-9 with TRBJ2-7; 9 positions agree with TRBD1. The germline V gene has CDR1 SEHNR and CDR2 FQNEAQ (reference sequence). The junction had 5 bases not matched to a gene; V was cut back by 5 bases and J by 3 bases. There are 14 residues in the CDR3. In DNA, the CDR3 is TGTGCCAGCAGCCCGGACAGGGGCAACTACGAGCAGTACTTC. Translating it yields CASSPDRGNYEQYF.

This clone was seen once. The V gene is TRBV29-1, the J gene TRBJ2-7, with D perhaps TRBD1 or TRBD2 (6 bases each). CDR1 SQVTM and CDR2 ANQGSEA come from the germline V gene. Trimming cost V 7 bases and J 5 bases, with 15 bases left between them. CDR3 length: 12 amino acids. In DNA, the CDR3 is TGCAGCGAAGAGACGGGGGCCAACGAGCAGTACTTC. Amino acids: CSEETGANEQYF.

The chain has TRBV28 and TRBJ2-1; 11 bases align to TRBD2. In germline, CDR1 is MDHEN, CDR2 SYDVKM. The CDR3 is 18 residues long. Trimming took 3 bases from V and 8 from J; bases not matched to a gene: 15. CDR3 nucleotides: TGTGCCAGCAGTTTCCCCCTGAGGGTAGCGGGAGGGGTGGATGAGCAGTTCTTC. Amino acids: CASSFPLRVAGGVDEQFF.

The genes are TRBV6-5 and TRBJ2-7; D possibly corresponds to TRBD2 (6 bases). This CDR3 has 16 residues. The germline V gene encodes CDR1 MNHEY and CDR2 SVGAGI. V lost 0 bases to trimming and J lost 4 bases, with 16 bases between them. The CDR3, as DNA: TGTGCCAGCAGTTACTCGGCATTGCGGGGCAGTTACGAGCAGTACTTC. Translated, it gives CASSYSALRGSYEQYF.

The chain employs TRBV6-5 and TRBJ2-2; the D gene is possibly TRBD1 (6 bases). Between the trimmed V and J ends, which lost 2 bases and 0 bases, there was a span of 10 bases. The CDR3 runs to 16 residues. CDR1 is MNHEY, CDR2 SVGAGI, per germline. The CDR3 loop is CASSYGGLPNTGELFF. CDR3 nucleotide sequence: TGTGCCAGCAGTTACGGGGGCCTACCGAACACCGGGGAGCTGTTTTTT.

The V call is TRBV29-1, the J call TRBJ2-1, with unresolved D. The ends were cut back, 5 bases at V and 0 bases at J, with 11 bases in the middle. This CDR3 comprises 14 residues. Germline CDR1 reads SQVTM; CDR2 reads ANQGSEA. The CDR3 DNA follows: TGCAGCGTTCTTAAGGGATTCTCCTACAATGAGCAGTTCTTC. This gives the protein CSVLKGFSYNEQFF.

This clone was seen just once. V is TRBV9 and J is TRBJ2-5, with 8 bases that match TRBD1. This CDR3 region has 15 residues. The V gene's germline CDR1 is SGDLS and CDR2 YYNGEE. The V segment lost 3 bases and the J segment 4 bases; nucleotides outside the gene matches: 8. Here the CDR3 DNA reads TGTGCCAGCAGCGAGCGGACAGGGAATCGAGAGACCCAGTACTTC. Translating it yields CASSERTGNRETQYF.

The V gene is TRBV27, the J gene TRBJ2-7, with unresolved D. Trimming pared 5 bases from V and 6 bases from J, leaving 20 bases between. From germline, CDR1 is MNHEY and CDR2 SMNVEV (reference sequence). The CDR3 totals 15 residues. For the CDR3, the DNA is TGTGCCAGCAGTATCACACCCGACGGCTGGGGCGAGCAGTACTTC. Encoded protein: CASSITPDGWGEQYF.

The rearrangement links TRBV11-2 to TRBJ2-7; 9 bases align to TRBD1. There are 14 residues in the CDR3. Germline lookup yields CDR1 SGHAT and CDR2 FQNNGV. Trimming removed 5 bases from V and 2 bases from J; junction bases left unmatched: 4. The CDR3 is CASSPQGATYEQYF. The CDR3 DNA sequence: TGTGCCAGCAGCCCACAGGGGGCCACCTACGAGCAGTACTTC. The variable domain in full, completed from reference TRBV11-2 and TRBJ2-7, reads EAGVAQSPRYKIIEKRQSVAFWCNPISGHATLYWYQQILGQGPKLLIQFQNNGVVDDSQLPKDRFSAERLKGVDSTLKIQPAKLEDSAVYLCASSPQGATYEQYFGPGTRLTVT.

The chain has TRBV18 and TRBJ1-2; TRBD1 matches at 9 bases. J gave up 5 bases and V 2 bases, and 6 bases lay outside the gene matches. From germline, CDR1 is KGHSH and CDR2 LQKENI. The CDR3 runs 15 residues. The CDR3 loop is CASSPRTGDHYGYTF. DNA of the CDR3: TGTGCCAGCTCACCAAGGACAGGGGACCATTATGGCTACACCTTC.

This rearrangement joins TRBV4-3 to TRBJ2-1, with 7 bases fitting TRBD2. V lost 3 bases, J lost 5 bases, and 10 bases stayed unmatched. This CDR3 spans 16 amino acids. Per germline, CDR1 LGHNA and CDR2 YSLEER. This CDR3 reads CASSHRDYSRDNEQFF. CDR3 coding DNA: TGCGCCAGCAGCCATCGGGACTACTCACGAGACAATGAGCAGTTCTTC.